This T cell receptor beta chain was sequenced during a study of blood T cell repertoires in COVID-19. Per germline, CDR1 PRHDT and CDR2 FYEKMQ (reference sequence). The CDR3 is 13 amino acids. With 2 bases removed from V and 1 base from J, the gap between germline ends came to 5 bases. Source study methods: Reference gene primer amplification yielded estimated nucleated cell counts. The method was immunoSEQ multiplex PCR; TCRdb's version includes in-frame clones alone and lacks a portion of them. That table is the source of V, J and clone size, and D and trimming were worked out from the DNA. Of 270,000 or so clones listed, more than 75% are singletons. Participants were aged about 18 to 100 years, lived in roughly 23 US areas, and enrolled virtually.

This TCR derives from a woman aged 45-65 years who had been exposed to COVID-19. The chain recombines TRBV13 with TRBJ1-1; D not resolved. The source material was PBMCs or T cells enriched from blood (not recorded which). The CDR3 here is CASSLTRNTEAFF. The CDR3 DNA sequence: TGTGCCAGCAGCTTAACGAGGAACACTGAAGCTTTCTTT.